These T cell receptor beta chains were read from a single sample in a study of cytomegalovirus exposure and HLA in healthy donors. Using immunoSEQ multiplex PCR, the repertoire was profiled, and TCRdb retains in-frame clones only, with some absent. The data show about 170,000 clones, with roughly four fifths seen just once and 4.8% held by the top ten. The sequenced material came from PBMCs. The receptors originated from a girl aged 10-17 years in good health and CMV-seropositive. The conserved cysteine and the conserved F or W are not part of the CDR3 here. D genes are given only for firm matches.

D,J,V,CDR3
-,TRBJ1-1,TRBV25-1,ASSKRDTEAF
-,TRBJ1-6,TRBV5-1,ASSLQGLAGTNSPLH
TRBD2,TRBJ2-7,TRBV11-2,ASSPGLAGNERY
-,TRBJ1-4,TRBV7-9,ASSLGLSANEKLF
-,TRBJ2-7,TRBV5-1,ASSLIDFHEQY
-,TRBJ1-2,TRBV4-1,ASSPSGYVLNYGYT
-,TRBJ2-3,TRBV5-1,ASSPNGGARASTDTQY
TRBD2,TRBJ2-7,TRBV9,ASSVGGDYSYEQY
TRBD2,TRBJ2-7,TRBV5-1,ASTRSGGDYEQY
TRBD1,TRBJ1-3,TRBV9,ASSREPGDRVFGNTIY
-,TRBJ1-1,TRBV6-1,ASSEVGARAF
-,TRBJ2-7,TRBV9,ASSVAEGPYGQY
TRBD1,TRBJ1-6,TRBV5-1,ASSARGQGANSPLH
-,TRBJ2-7,TRBV6-5,ASSYSGDYEQY
-,TRBJ1-2,TRBV6-1,ASSEDFPRERRYGYT
-,TRBJ1-5,TRBV2,ASSEARDQGRQPQH
TRBD1,TRBJ2-1,TRBV4-1,ASSQDLGQYNEQF
-,TRBJ1-2,TRBV5-6,ASSILIGGYT
TRBD1,TRBJ1-3,TRBV4-1,ASSPQGRFSGNTIY
-,TRBJ2-3,TRBV11-2,ASSLDLSLGGQY
TRBD1,TRBJ2-3,TRBV9,ASSAGTAPDTQY
-,TRBJ1-2,TRBV27,ASSFTGYTKVYGYT
-,TRBJ1-1,TRBV7-3,ASSPQEGLNTEAF
-,TRBJ2-3,TRBV27,ASSLTAISTDTQY
-,TRBJ2-1,TRBV4-1,ASSQEAEQF
-,TRBJ1-4,TRBV2,ASSEEGILF
TRBD1,TRBJ1-2,TRBV27,ASSLPDRVYGYT
-,TRBJ1-4,TRBV7-8,ASSLISGRGEKLF
-,TRBJ2-1,TRBV7-2,ASSPVPRGRIHEQF
-,TRBJ1-4,TRBV5-1,ASSLVGATNEKLF
TRBD1,TRBJ2-2,TRBV6-4,ASSDGDRGTGELF
TRBD1,TRBJ1-4,TRBV27,ASRVLTGVLNEKLF
-,TRBJ1-2,TRBV6-7,ASSYQTPRRGVKYGYT
-,TRBJ1-5,TRBV19,ASTPSSYSNQPQH
TRBD2,TRBJ2-3,TRBV5-1,ASSLASGGPTDTQY
TRBD1,TRBJ1-6,TRBV7-7,ASRKEGQGVSRSYNSPLH
TRBD1,TRBJ1-2,TRBV6-5,ASRRQGLYYGYT
TRBD1,TRBJ1-2,TRBV19,ASSIWSGGKDYGYT
-,TRBJ1-1,TRBV2,ASSLTGLNTEAF
-,TRBJ2-7,TRBV7-2,ASSLANTLAATYEQY
TRBD1,TRBJ2-7,TRBV14,ASSQPGQISYEQY